One T cell receptor beta chain is described in this entry. This clonotype is classified as large (0.1 to 1%). What antigen it recognizes has not been identified. The input lacks base qualities; no much larger clone sits a single base away. These data are taken from a study of T and B cells in COVID-19 patients (dated by TCRdb to 2020 to 2022). The study in broad terms: Using TRB and IGH repertoire sequencing of peripheral blood, the study characterized adaptive immunity in COVID-19 patients who had active infection or had recovered. A recovered cohort comprised about 19 patients contributing about 20 samples, mostly after mild to moderate COVID-19 managed as outpatients. Patients in the recovered cohort had a median age of around 31 years, compared with roughly 66 years for patients in the active-infection cohort. Of the approximately 20 patients in the active-infection cohort, eleven to twelve were critically ill and needed mechanical ventilation or ECMO. Comorbidities linked to unfavorable COVID-19 outcome were present in about 90% of the roughly 20 patients in the active-infection cohort. Over 7.5 million TCR sequences were analysed in a TCR and BCR sequence repository that covered around 34 patients and about 69 time points. A couple of patients were in both the active and recovered cohorts because samples existed from active disease and from after recovery. An age-matched reference group of under 40 healthy donors negative for COVID-19 antibodies served as the comparison for repertoire analyses. As many as 9 follow-up blood samples were taken per patient, and some of the samples covered different disease stages within the same individual. Broader findings and caveats from the paper: Strongly skewed TRBV/TRBJ gene usage was reported in patients with COVID-19. A total of 2,000 to 2,500 TCR clusters were exclusive to the recovered cohort, and 31 of those clusters were low-pGen clusters. The cohort was considered too small to assess HLA contributions to COVID-19 susceptibility or severity. Specific T cell subsets (CD4+/Treg/CD8+) and sorted SARS-CoV-2-responsive or tetramer+ T cells had not yet been sequenced, and these experiments were ongoing. TRB repertoires were found to be highly clonal in active COVID-19, whereas diversity and richness at recovery were found to rise above healthy donor levels. Blood samples from mildly ill patients during symptoms and early samples from severe cases were scarce. It was stated that prospective validation of the reported TCR clusters was required before the clusters could be put to clinical use.

Genomic DNA extracted from blood was used in amounts of about 220-550 ng for amplification of TRB repertoires. For sequencing, an Illumina MiSeq was employed. Multiplex PCR with BIOMED2 TRB-A/B primer pools was used to amplify TRB rearrangements. Two consecutive PCRs added Illumina-compatible adapters and 7-nucleotide sample barcodes to the amplicons. All library PCRs used Phusion HS II polymerase. The amplicons were purified from gel with the NucleoSpin Gel and PCR Clean-up kit, measured on Qubit, and combined at roughly 4.3 nM. Before Illumina next-generation sequencing, the quality of the amplicon pool was assessed on an Agilent 2100 Bioanalyzer. The paper's data handling went like this. MiXCR 3.0.8 with the default MiXCR reference library was used to annotate TRB rearrangements. Non-productive reads and sequences with fewer than 2 reads were excluded, and each unique CDR3 nucleotide sequence counted as one clone. Clonality, diversity, richness and V-J gene usage were calculated in R 3.5.1. GLIPH2 was used to cluster TCRs by CDR3 similarity, and OLGA was used to calculate generation probabilities. GLIPH2 clusters were kept only if they contained at least four unique TCR clonotypes found in at least three individuals. TCRdb trimmed the raw reads at Q25, called clones with MiXCR and kept productive beta chains. Entries are consolidated by CDR3 protein sequence, retaining the most common genes and DNA. What appears here as the V and J calls and clone size reflects TCRdb's work, not the paper's. Counted in this sample were about 5,100 distinct CDR3 sequences; 15% to 20% of them appeared once. The biggest ten clones account for approximately 7% of the sample.

Taken from cysteine to phenylalanine, the CDR3 has 12 residues. Kept here is only the CDR3 DNA, which spans 36 bases and is read in frame from base 1. Trimming leaves V shorter by 5 bases and J shorter by 15 bases, with the junction holding 13 bases beyond the gene matches. The germline V gene sets CDR1 to SQVTM and CDR2 to ANQGSEA. The TCR sequence derives from a human donor who had recovered from COVID-19. The source material was blood. The chain links TRBV29-1 with TRBJ2-1, and TRBD2 matches 7 of the central bases. For the CDR3, the sequence is CSVKASGPSPFF. The nucleotide sequence is given as TGCAGCGTTAAGGCTAGCGGCCCTTCTCCGTTCTTC.